This T cell receptor beta chain came from a study of OX40 agonist ivuxolimab in advanced cancers. The overall study: People in dose escalation had one of these cancers: hepatocellular carcinoma, melanoma, renal cell or head and neck cancer. Participants averaged approximately 60 years of age (range about 23 to 79) and were 82.7% male. Whole-study results and caveats: More expanded clones were found, on average, in CD8+ than in CD4+ T cells.

As concerns this clone: The target antigen is unknown.

V lost 5 bases and J lost 7; bases outside the gene matches: 6. The germline CDR1 and CDR2 sequences are SGHTA and FQGTGA. CDR3 length equals 15 residues. Generated by immunoSEQ multiplex PCR, the TCRdb table keeps only in-frame clones and is missing some. The table lists more than 60,000 clones, 85% of them singletons. This chain connects TRBV7-3 to TRBJ2-1, with 12 bases that match TRBD2. This sample comprised CD4+ or CD8+ T cells sorted from blood, obtained in a trial of the OX40 agonist ivuxolimab. The clonotype originates from an adult with an advanced solid tumor such as melanoma, head and neck, liver or kidney cancer. CDR3 sequence reads: CASSTRLAGENEQFF. The CDR3, as DNA: TGTGCCAGCAGCACCCGACTAGCGGGAGAGAATGAGCAGTTCTTC.